Shown below are 6 T cell receptor beta chains from a single sample sequenced in a study of shared clonotypes between healthy human individuals. The table came from immunoSEQ multiplex PCR; TCRdb's copy has only in-frame clones and leaves some out. The sample lists about 2,100,000 clones, approximately 94% occurring once. Naive CD8 cells lacked CD45RO, underwent positive selection for CCR7 and left out terminally differentiated effector memory CD45RA+ cells. The material sequenced was naive CD8+ T cells from PBMCs. The receptors here all came from a man aged 18 to 30 in good health. Some clones in this sample may be carry-over from other donors' samples.

The chain carries TRBV5-4 and TRBJ2-5; TRBD2 agrees at 9 bases. Germline values: CDR1 SGHNT, CDR2 YYREEE (reference sequence). Trimming took 3 bases from V and 5 from J; bases not matched to a gene: 8. This CDR3 has 15 residues. Here the CDR3 DNA reads TGTGCCAGCAGCTGGAAGCGGGAGGTGGGGGAGACCCAGTACTTC. Its protein product is CASSWKREVGETQYF.

This clone was counted a few times. The chain couples TRBV29-1 to TRBJ1-1; possibly TRBD1 for D (5 bases). This CDR3 region has 11 residues. Looked up from germline, CDR1 is SQVTM and CDR2 is ANQGSEA. The V and J ends lost 7 bases and 5 bases respectively, with 11 bases between them. The CDR3 DNA reads as TGCAGCGGTCAACGACAGACTGAAGCTTTCTTT. Its translation: CSGQRQTEAFF.

The chain is built from TRBV27 and TRBJ1-1; D gene unclear. CDR1 and CDR2 from the germline V gene are MNHEY and SMNVEV (reference sequence). The CDR3 is made up of 14 amino acids. V lost 2 bases to trimming and J lost 0 bases, with 7 bases between them. Written as DNA, the CDR3 is TGTGCCAGCAGTTTAGTCAGCCTGAACACTGAAGCTTTCTTT. Encoded protein: CASSLVSLNTEAFF.

This chain uses TRBV15 with TRBJ2-1, with TRBD2 matching 10 bases. CDR1 LNHNV and CDR2 YYDKDF come from the germline V gene (reference sequence). V lost 5 bases, J lost 4 bases, and 8 bases stayed unmatched. The CDR3 is made up of 16 amino acids. The chain's CDR3 is CATSGHSGRFYNEQFF. CDR3 in DNA: TGTGCCACCAGCGGACATAGCGGGAGGTTTTACAATGAGCAGTTCTTC.

The genes are TRBV7-9 and TRBJ1-4; possible D gene TRBD1, 6 bases. This CDR3 spans 17 amino acids. From germline, CDR1 is SEHNR and CDR2 FQNEAQ (reference sequence). Trimming shortened V by 1 base and J by 3 bases, and 15 bases separated the two germline ends. This CDR3 reads CASSLGPGGAANEKLFF. The CDR3 DNA reads TGTGCCAGCAGCTTAGGACCCGGGGGCGCAGCTAATGAAAAACTGTTTTTT.

The V call is TRBV9, the J call TRBJ1-1, with D possibly being TRBD1 (5 bases). Per the germline V gene, CDR1 is SGDLS and CDR2 is YYNGEE. Trimming took 0 bases from V and 1 from J, leaving 16 bases between them. The CDR3 extends over 17 amino acids. CDR3 protein: CASSVDRWTSENTEAFF. The CDR3 region has the DNA TGTGCCAGCAGCGTAGATCGGTGGACATCCGAGAACACTGAAGCTTTCTTT.